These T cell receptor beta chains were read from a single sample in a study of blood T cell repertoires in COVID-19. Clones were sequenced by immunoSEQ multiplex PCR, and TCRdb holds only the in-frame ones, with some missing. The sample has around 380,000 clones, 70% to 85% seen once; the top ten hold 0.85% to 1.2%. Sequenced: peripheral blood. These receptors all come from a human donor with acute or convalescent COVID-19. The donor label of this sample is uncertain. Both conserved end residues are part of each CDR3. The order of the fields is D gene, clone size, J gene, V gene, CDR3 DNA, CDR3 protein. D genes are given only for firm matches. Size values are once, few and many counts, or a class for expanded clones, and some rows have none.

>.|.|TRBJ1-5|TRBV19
TGTGCCAGTAGTATAGAGCCCGGGCAGCCCCAGCATTTT
CASSIEPGQPQHF
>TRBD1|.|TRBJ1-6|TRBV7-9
TGTGCCAGCAGTTCACCGGGACAGGCTAATTCACCCCTCCACTTT
CASSSPGQANSPLHF
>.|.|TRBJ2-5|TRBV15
TGTGCCACTCAAGCAGGGGTATCGGAGACCCAGTACTTC
CATQAGVSETQYF
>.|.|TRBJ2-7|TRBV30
TGTGCCTGGAGTTCCACACGGTCATTACGGGAGTGGAAAGTAGAAACCTACGAGCAGTACTTC
CAWSSTRSLREWKVETYEQYF
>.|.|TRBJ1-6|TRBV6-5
TGTGCCAGCAGCCGAGGGGACTCGGACGATTCACCCCTCCACTTT
CASSRGDSDDSPLHF
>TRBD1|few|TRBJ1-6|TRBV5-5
TGTGCCAGCAGCCAGGGGGACCAAAGCTCCTATAATTCACCCCTCCACTTT
CASSQGDQSSYNSPLHF
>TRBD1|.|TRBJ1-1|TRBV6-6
TGTGCCAGCAGTTGGACAGGGGGTACTGAAGCTTTCTTT
CASSWTGGTEAFF
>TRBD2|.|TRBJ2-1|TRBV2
TGTGCCAGCAGTGACCAGGGACTACTCTCCTACAATGAGCAGTTCTTC
CASSDQGLLSYNEQFF
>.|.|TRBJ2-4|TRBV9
TGTGCCAGCAGCGTAGCCGTAGGGGCAGAAAACATTCAGTACTTC
CASSVAVGAENIQYF
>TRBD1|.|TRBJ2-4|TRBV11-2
TGTGCCAGCAAAACCAGGGGGTCTCCCAAAAACATTCAGTACTTC
CASKTRGSPKNIQYF
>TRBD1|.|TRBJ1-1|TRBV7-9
TGTGCCAGCAGCTCAGGGGGCCGGACTAGGGCTGAAGCTTTCTTT
CASSSGGRTRAEAFF
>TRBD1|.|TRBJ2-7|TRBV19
TGTGCCAGTAGTCGGCAACCAGGGGGCGCGGGTGAGCAGTACTTC
CASSRQPGGAGEQYF
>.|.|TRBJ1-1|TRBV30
TGTGCCTGGACCTTAGCGGGAGCGAACACTGAAGCTTTCTTT
CAWTLAGANTEAFF
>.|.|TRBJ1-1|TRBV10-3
TGTGCCATCAGTTCGGCGGGCGGCACTGAAGCTTTCTTT
CAISSAGGTEAFF
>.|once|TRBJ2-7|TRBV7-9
TGTGCCAGCAGCTTTGATGGGGGCCGATACGAGCAGTACTTC
CASSFDGGRYEQYF
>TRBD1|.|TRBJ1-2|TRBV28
TGTGCCAGCAGATACAGGGGATGGGACTATGGCTACACCTTC
CASRYRGWDYGYTF
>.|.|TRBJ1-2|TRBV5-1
TGCGCCAGCAGCTTTACCGACACCTATGGCTACACCTTC
CASSFTDTYGYTF
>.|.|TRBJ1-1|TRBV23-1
TGCGCCAGCAGTCAAAACCCGGACAGTCTGAACACTGAAGCTTTCTTT
CASSQNPDSLNTEAFF
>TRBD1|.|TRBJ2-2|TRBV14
TGTGCCAGCAGCCAACCAAACAGGGGCCGCTACACCGGGGAGCTGTTTTTT
CASSQPNRGRYTGELFF
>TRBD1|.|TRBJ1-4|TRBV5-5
TGTGCCAGCACAGGACAGGCTGCAACTAATGAAAAACTGTTTTTT
CASTGQAATNEKLFF
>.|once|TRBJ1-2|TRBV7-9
TGTGCCAGCAGCTTTGGCCCTTTAAACTATGGCTACACCTTC
CASSFGPLNYGYTF
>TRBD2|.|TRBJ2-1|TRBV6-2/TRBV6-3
TGTGCCAGCAGTGTGCGTAGCGGGAATGAGCAGTTCTTC
CASSVRSGNEQFF
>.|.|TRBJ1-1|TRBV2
TGTGCCAGCAGAAGAGGGGCGGACAGTACTGAAGCTTTCTTT
CASRRGADSTEAFF
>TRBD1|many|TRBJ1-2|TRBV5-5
TGTGCCAGCAGCACGACAGGGGGGCTGGGCTACACCTTC
CASSTTGGLGYTF
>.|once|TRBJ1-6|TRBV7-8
TGTGCCAGCAGCTTAGATTGGGTCGGGATTTCGAGTTCACCCCTCCACTTT
CASSLDWVGISSSPLHF
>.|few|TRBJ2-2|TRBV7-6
TGTGCCAGCAGCTTGTGGAGGAGCGACACCGGGGAGCTGTTTTTT
CASSLWRSDTGELFF
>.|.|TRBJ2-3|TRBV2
TGTGCCAGCAGCCCTAGCGGCACAGATACGCAGTATTTT
CASSPSGTDTQYF
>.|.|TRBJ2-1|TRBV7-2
TGTGCCAGCAGCAAGCCAGGGTGGGGATTGGGCTACAATGAGCAGTTCTTC
CASSKPGWGLGYNEQFF
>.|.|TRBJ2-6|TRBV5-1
TGCGCCAGCAGCTTGGTGGCAGGCTCTGGGGCCAACGTCCTGACTTTC
CASSLVAGSGANVLTF
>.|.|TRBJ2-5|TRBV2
TGTGCCAGCACGAGTGGGGCGGAATCCCAAGAGACCCAGTACTTC
CASTSGAESQETQYF
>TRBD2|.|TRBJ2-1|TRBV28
TGTGCCAGCAGTTTTATCGGGACTAGCGGGGGTGGGACCTACAATGAGCAGTTCTTC
CASSFIGTSGGGTYNEQFF
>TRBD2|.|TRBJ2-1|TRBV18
TGTGCCAGCTCACCGCTGGCGGGGGGAGTCTACAATGAGCAGTTCTTC
CASSPLAGGVYNEQFF
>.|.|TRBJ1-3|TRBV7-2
TGTGCCAGCAGCTTAGGACCCCGGGACACCATATATTTT
CASSLGPRDTIYF
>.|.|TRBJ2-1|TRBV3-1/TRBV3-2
TGTGCCAGCAGCCCGATCTGGACTTATTCCTACAATGAGCAGTTCTTC
CASSPIWTYSYNEQFF
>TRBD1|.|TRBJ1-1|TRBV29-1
TGCAGCGTGGACAGGGGAACACCCCGGATGAACACTGAAGCTTTCTTT
CSVDRGTPRMNTEAFF
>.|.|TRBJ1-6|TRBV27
TGTGCCAGCAGTCCTCGGACATACCCAATATACAATTCACCCCTCCACTTT
CASSPRTYPIYNSPLHF
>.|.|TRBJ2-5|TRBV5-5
TGTGCCAGCAGCTTGGCCGGAATTTGGAGGGCGACCCCCCAAGAGACCCAGTACTTC
CASSLAGIWRATPQETQYF
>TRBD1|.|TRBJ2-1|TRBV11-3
TGTGCCAGCAGCGGACAGGGAACCTACAATGAGCAGTTCTTC
CASSGQGTYNEQFF
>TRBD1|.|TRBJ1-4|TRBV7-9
TGTGCCAGCAGCTTAGCGTCAGGGGGAATTGAAAAACTGTTTTTT
CASSLASGGIEKLFF
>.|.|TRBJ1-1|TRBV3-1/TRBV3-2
TGTGCCAGCAGCCAAAGAGCTGAAGCTTTCTTT
CASSQRAEAFF
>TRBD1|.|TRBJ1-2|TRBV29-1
TGCAGCGTTGGGGGACAGGGGGCTGAAGGCTATGGCTACACCTTC
CSVGGQGAEGYGYTF
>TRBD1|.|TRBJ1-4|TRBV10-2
TGCGCCAGCAGTCGGCAGGGGGGCGAAAAACTGTTTTTT
CASSRQGGEKLFF
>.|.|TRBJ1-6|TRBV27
TGTGCCAGCAGGCCTCCCTTCCGAAGGGGTTCCTATAATTCACCCCTCCACTTT
CASRPPFRRGSYNSPLHF
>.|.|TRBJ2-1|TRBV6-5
TGTGCCAGCAGTTACGTGCCAGGCGATGAGCAGTTCTTC
CASSYVPGDEQFF
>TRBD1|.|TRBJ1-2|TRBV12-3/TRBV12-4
TGTGCCAGCAGTCTAGAGGGGGCGGATTTGGGCACCTTC
CASSLEGADLGTF
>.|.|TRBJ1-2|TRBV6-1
TGTGCCAGCAGTGAACACCGGGGTACCTATGGCTACACCTTC
CASSEHRGTYGYTF
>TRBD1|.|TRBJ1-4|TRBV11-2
TGTGCCAGCAGCTCCCCGACAGGGAAGGGGAATGAAAAACTGTTTTTT
CASSSPTGKGNEKLFF
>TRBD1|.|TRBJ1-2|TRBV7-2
TGTGCCAGCAGCTTAGGGACAGGGGGTTTCTATGGCTACACCTTC
CASSLGTGGFYGYTF
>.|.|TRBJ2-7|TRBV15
TGTGCCACCAGCAGAGTGCGGCAGGGGAGCTCCTACGAGCAGTACTTC
CATSRVRQGSSYEQYF
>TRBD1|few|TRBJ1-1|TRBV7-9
TGTGCCAGCAGCTTACGACAGGGGAACACTGAAGCTTTCTTT
CASSLRQGNTEAFF